This T cell receptor (beta chain) is from a study of shared T cell receptors in the human thymus. Some clones are missing from TCRdb's copy, which holds only in-frame ones; the method was immunoSEQ multiplex PCR. The sample has just under 550,000 clones, about 80% seen once. Germline V gene data show CDR1 as LGHNA and CDR2 as YSLEER. CDR3 length: 15 amino acids. J lost 7 bases, V lost 3 bases, and 8 bases had no gene match. These same data were also listed under a study on human thymus T cells. That paper states: Usage of V and J genes appeared biased in thymic and blood repertoires. There were highly overlapping thymic repertoires among unrelated individuals, as related research reported.

This clonotype was sampled from a boy under three years old with a congenital heart defect. The V call is TRBV4-3, the J call TRBJ2-2, with 7 nucleotides matching TRBD2. Sequencing input: thymocytes. CDR3 nucleotides: TGCGCCAGCAGCCACGGGAGGCTTATCGGCGGGGAGCTGTTTTTT. Translated: CASSHGRLIGGELFF.